This is a list of T cell receptor beta chains from one sample in a study of blood T cells in healthy people across ages. One entry per CDR3 protein results from TCRdb running MiXCR on the 5' RACE reads. The profile shows about 1.7 million distinct CDR3 sequences, 28% of them singletons. Sequenced material: blood. These TCRs come from a woman younger than 45 in good health. The CDR3 runs from the conserved cysteine through the conserved F or W. The D gene is left open where the match is weak. Part of the rows lack a size; the others show once, few, many or a class for expanded clones.

j_call v_call clone_size d_call cdr3_nt cdr3_aa
TRBJ2-7 TRBV4-1 . TRBD1 TGCGCCAGCAGCCAACCCCCATTGGTGTCAGGGACAGGGTCCTACGAGCAGTACTTC CASSQPPLVSGTGSYEQYF
TRBJ2-7 TRBV9 . . TGTGCCAGCAGCGATCCTACGCGCGGGGGCATATCGGGTGAGCAGTACTTC CASSDPTRGGISGEQYF
TRBJ2-7 TRBV10-3 few TRBD1 TGTGCCATCAGTCAGGGGGCGTATGAGCAGTACTTC CAISQGAYEQYF
TRBJ2-3 TRBV5-1 . TRBD1 TGCGCCAGCAGCTTGGCAGGGGGCGATAACACAGATACGCAGTATTTT CASSLAGGDNTDTQYF
TRBJ1-1 TRBV20-1 . TRBD1 TGCAGTGCTAGGCAGGGGGCCGAAGCTTTCTTT CSARQGAEAFF
TRBJ1-2 TRBV29-1 many . TGCAGCATGCAGGGGTCCGATGGCTACACCTTC CSMQGSDGYTF
TRBJ2-1 TRBV19 few . TGTGCCAGTAGTATTGGGGGGGCCGGGGATGAGCAGTTCTTC CASSIGGAGDEQFF
TRBJ1-2 TRBV28 few . TGTGCCAGCGGACAGCTCTATGGCTACACCTTC CASGQLYGYTF
TRBJ1-2 TRBV18 many . TGTGCCAGCTCACCAATACAAGGGTATGACTATGGCTACACCTTC CASSPIQGYDYGYTF
TRBJ2-1 TRBV19 . TRBD1 TGTGCCAGTAGTGGCACCCGGGACAGGGGGCATGAGCAGTTCTTC CASSGTRDRGHEQFF
TRBJ2-1 TRBV7-9 . TRBD2 TGTGCCAGCAGCCTCGGCGGAACTAGCGGAGCCTACAATGAGCAGTTCTTC CASSLGGTSGAYNEQFF
TRBJ2-5 TRBV7-6 . TRBD2 TGTGCCAGCAGCTTGCGGTCTAGCGGGGACCAAGAGACCCAGTACTTC CASSLRSSGDQETQYF
TRBJ1-1 TRBV7-8 once . TGTGCCAGCAGCTTAGCGCAGGATGTGTGGGGGCAGGCGTCCACTGAAGCTTTCTTT CASSLAQDVWGQASTEAFF
TRBJ1-2 TRBV29-1 few . TGCAGCGTTAGGAAGGGGGGATATGGCTACACCTTC CSVRKGGYGYTF
TRBJ1-5 TRBV28 . . TGTGCCAGCAGTTTCGAATTGAGTGGAGGGTGGAACAATCAGCCCCAGCATTTT CASSFELSGGWNNQPQHF
TRBJ1-2 TRBV9 . . TGTGCCAGCAGCGTATACGAGGACAGAAGCGTCTACACCTTC CASSVYEDRSVYTF
TRBJ2-5 TRBV6-5 . TRBD2 TGTGCCAGCGGAACTAGCGGGAGTGGGAAGACCCAGTACTTC CASGTSGSGKTQYF
TRBJ2-3 TRBV5-1 once . TGCGCCAGCAGTCAGTCAGCAGGTACGCAGTATTTT CASSQSAGTQYF
TRBJ2-1 TRBV12-3/TRBV12-4 once TRBD2 TGTGCCAGCAGTTTCGGGCTAGCGGGGGCCAAAGAGCAGTTCTTC CASSFGLAGAKEQFF
TRBJ1-2 TRBV27 few . TGTGCCAGCATCAGAAAGGTTGAAATCTATGGCTACACCTTC CASIRKVEIYGYTF